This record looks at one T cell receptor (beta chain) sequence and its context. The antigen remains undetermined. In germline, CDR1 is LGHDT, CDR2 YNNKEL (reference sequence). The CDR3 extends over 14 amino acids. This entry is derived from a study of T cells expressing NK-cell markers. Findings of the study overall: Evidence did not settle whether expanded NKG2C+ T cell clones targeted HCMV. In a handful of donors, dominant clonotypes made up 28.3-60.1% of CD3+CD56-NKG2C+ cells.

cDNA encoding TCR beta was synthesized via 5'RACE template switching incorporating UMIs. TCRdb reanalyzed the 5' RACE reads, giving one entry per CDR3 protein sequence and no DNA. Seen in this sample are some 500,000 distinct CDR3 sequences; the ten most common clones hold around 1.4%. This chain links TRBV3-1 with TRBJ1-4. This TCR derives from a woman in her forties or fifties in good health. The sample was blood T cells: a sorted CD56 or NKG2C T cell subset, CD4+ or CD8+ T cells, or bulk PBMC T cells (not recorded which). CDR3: CASSQAVKGEKLFF.